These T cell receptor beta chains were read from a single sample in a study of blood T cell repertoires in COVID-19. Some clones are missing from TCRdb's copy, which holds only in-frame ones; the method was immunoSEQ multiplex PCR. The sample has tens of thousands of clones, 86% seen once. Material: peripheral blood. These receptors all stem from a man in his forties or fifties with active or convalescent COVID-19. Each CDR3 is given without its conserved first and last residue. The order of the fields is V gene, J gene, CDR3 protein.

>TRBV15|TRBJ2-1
ATSVVRSYNEQF
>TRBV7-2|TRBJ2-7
ASSNGQGAYEQY
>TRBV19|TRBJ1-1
ASIGGGAMNTEAF
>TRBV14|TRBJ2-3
ASSHGTSGSTDTQY
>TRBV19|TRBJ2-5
ASSKREGPETQY
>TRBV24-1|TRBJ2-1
ATQKTGTYNEQF
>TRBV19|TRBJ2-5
AVRDREVETQY
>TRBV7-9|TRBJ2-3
ASSATSGRSSSTDTQY
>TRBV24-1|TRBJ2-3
ATSDRRGGTRVVDTQY
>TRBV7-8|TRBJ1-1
ASSLSGGTEAF
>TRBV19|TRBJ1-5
ASSISVFHGGTGINQPQH
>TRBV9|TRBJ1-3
VPGQESSGNTIY
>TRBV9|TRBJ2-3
ASSVVSSGRGLDDTQY
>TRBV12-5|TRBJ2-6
ASGLVHGSGANVLT
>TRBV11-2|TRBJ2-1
ASSPGQGAVNEQF
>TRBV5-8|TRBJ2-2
ASSSLYGAVNTGELF
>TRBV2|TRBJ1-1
ASGANTEAF
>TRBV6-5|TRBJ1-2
ASRIQGGYGYT
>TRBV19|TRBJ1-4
ATTRVGGTNEKLF
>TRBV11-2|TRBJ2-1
ASSTYGGASEQF